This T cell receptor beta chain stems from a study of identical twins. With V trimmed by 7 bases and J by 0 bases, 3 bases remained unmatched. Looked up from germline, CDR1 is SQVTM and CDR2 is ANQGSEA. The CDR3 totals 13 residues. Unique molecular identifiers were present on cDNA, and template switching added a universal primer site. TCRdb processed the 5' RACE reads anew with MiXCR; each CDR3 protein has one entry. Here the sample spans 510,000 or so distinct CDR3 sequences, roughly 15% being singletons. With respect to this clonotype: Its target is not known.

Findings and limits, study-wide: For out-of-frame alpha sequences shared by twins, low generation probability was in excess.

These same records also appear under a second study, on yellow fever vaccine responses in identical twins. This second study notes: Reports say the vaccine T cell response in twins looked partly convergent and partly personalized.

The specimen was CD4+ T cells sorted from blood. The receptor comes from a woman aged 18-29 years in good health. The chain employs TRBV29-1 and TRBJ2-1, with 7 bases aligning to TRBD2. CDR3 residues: CSGLAVSYNEQFF. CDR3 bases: TGCAGCGGGCTAGCGGTCTCCTACAATGAGCAGTTCTTC.